This T cell receptor beta chain emerged from a study of vaccination and CD4 T cells after COVID-19. Study details: Researchers treated cells with overlapping spike peptides taken from SARS-CoV-2, HCoV-NL63, HCoV-OC43 and HCoV-229E.

This CDR3 is built from 17 residues. In germline, CDR1 is SGHVS, CDR2 FQNEAQ. Trimming took 5 bases from V and 2 from J, leaving 22 bases between them. Once obtained from cultured CD4+ T cells, the DNA was sequenced using the Oncomine TCR Beta short-read assay. It was from cultured CD4+ T cells that genomic DNA was extracted. TCRdb re-derived calls from the PCR reads in MiXCR, one entry per CDR3 protein. The table lists some 8,900 distinct CDR3 sequences, about 41% of them singletons. Treatment: roughly ten-day PBMC culture with coronavirus spike peptide pools or control peptides (ViraFEST assay). The unexposed donor provided CD4+ T cells, which were taken before the COVID-19 pandemic (2011-2018). On this clonotype: The antigen is not known.

The origin of this receptor is a human donor in good health. This chain connects TRBV7-8 to TRBJ2-7; unclear D gene. Sequenced input: CD4+ T cells from blood, cultured in vitro. CDR3 nucleotide sequence: TGTGCCAGCAGCCCCTTGGGGTCTAATCACCTAACCTACGAGCAGTACTTC. This sequence encodes CASSPLGSNHLTYEQYF.